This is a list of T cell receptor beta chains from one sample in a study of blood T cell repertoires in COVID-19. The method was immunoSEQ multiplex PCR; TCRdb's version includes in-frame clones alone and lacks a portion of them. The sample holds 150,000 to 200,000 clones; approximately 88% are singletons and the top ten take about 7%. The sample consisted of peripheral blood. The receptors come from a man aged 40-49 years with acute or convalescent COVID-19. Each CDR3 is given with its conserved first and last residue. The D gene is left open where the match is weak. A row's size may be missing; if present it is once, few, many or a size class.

CDR3 protein: CASSEGGKGLDTQYF
CDR3 DNA: TGTGCCAGCAGTGAAGGCGGCAAAGGTCTGGATACGCAGTATTTT
D gene: NA
J gene: TRBJ2-3
clone size: NA
V gene: TRBV25-1

CDR3 protein: CASSLGVRETQYF
CDR3 DNA: TGTGCCAGCAGCTTGGGTGTTCGGGAGACCCAGTACTTC
D gene: NA
J gene: TRBJ2-5
clone size: NA
V gene: TRBV5-6

CDR3 protein: CASSVEPTSGGPTDTQYF
CDR3 DNA: TGCGCCAGCAGCGTGGAGCCAACTAGCGGGGGCCCCACAGATACGCAGTATTTT
D gene: TRBD2
J gene: TRBJ2-3
clone size: NA
V gene: TRBV5-1

CDR3 protein: CASSLGATDTQYF
CDR3 DNA: TGTGCCAGCAGCTTGGGGGCCACAGATACGCAGTATTTT
D gene: NA
J gene: TRBJ2-3
clone size: NA
V gene: TRBV11-3

CDR3 protein: CASSQDIQIKNQPQHF
CDR3 DNA: TGTGCCAGCAGCCAAGATATCCAGATAAAAAATCAGCCCCAGCATTTT
D gene: NA
J gene: TRBJ1-5
clone size: few
V gene: TRBV3-1/TRBV3-2

CDR3 protein: CASSQSVRGYTF
CDR3 DNA: TGTGCCAGCAGCCAATCGGTTCGTGGCTACACCTTC
D gene: NA
J gene: TRBJ1-2
clone size: once
V gene: TRBV7-2

CDR3 protein: CASCPDSQETQYF
CDR3 DNA: TGTGCCAGCTGCCCGGACAGCCAAGAGACCCAGTACTTC
D gene: NA
J gene: TRBJ2-5
clone size: NA
V gene: TRBV9

CDR3 protein: CASSLSGGVSSYEQYF
CDR3 DNA: TGTGCCAGCAGCTTAAGTGGGGGGGTTAGCTCCTACGAGCAGTACTTC
D gene: TRBD2
J gene: TRBJ2-7
clone size: NA
V gene: TRBV13

CDR3 protein: CATSTTGGHEQYF
CDR3 DNA: TGTGCCACCAGCACCACAGGGGGCCACGAGCAGTACTTC
D gene: TRBD1
J gene: TRBJ2-7
clone size: NA
V gene: TRBV15

CDR3 protein: CASSPRPQGGTDTQYF
CDR3 DNA: TGCGCCAGCAGCCCCCGACCACAGGGGGGCACAGATACGCAGTATTTT
D gene: TRBD1
J gene: TRBJ2-3
clone size: NA
V gene: TRBV5-1

CDR3 protein: CASSLGQGASSNYGYTF
CDR3 DNA: TGTGCCAGCAGCTTGGGCCAGGGGGCATCCTCCAACTATGGCTACACCTTC
D gene: TRBD1
J gene: TRBJ1-2
clone size: NA
V gene: TRBV5-6

CDR3 protein: CASSDWDRGDQETQYF
CDR3 DNA: TGTGCCAGCAGTGATTGGGACAGGGGAGACCAAGAGACCCAGTACTTC
D gene: TRBD1
J gene: TRBJ2-5
clone size: NA
V gene: TRBV25-1

CDR3 protein: CASGFGQGAYEQYF
CDR3 DNA: TGTGCTAGTGGTTTCGGGCAGGGGGCCTACGAGCAGTACTTC
D gene: TRBD1
J gene: TRBJ2-7
clone size: NA
V gene: TRBV12-5

CDR3 protein: CASRGRGRGGTDTQYF
CDR3 DNA: TGTGCCAGCCGAGGACGCGGGCGGGGGGGCACAGATACGCAGTATTTT
D gene: TRBD2
J gene: TRBJ2-3
clone size: NA
V gene: TRBV2

CDR3 protein: CASSARRGDTYEQYF
CDR3 DNA: TGTGCCAGCAGCGCCAGGCGGGGGGATACATACGAGCAGTACTTC
D gene: TRBD2
J gene: TRBJ2-7
clone size: NA
V gene: TRBV9

CDR3 protein: CASKQGKNLSYEQYF
CDR3 DNA: TGTGCCAGCAAGCAGGGGAAAAATCTCTCCTACGAGCAGTACTTC
D gene: NA
J gene: TRBJ2-7
clone size: NA
V gene: TRBV2

CDR3 protein: CASSLDLAGTYEQYF
CDR3 DNA: TGTGCCAGCAGCTTAGATCTAGCGGGTACCTACGAGCAGTACTTC
D gene: TRBD2
J gene: TRBJ2-7
clone size: NA
V gene: TRBV11-2

CDR3 protein: CASSITSGGPVYEQYF
CDR3 DNA: TGTGCCAGTAGTATTACTTCCGGTGGTCCTGTCTACGAGCAGTACTTC
D gene: NA
J gene: TRBJ2-7
clone size: NA
V gene: TRBV19

CDR3 protein: CASSEEGTGGWEQYF
CDR3 DNA: TGTGCCAGCAGTGAAGAAGGGACAGGGGGGTGGGAGCAGTACTTC
D gene: TRBD1
J gene: TRBJ2-7
clone size: NA
V gene: TRBV6-1

CDR3 protein: CAMRLQGYHEQYF
CDR3 DNA: TGTGCCATGCGACTTCAGGGCTACCACGAGCAGTACTTC
D gene: NA
J gene: TRBJ2-7
clone size: NA
V gene: TRBV6-4

CDR3 protein: CASSYSRVYNEQFF
CDR3 DNA: TGTGCCAGCAGTTACTCCAGGGTTTACAATGAGCAGTTCTTC
D gene: NA
J gene: TRBJ2-1
clone size: many
V gene: TRBV6-6

CDR3 protein: CAWRRTGGEKLFF
CDR3 DNA: TGTGCCTGGAGGCGGACAGGGGGGGAAAAACTGTTTTTT
D gene: TRBD1
J gene: TRBJ1-4
clone size: NA
V gene: TRBV30

CDR3 protein: CASSLAGNQETQYF
CDR3 DNA: TGCGCCAGCAGCTTGGCGGGAAACCAAGAGACCCAGTACTTC
D gene: NA
J gene: TRBJ2-5
clone size: NA
V gene: TRBV5-1

CDR3 protein: CASSSQGSGELFF
CDR3 DNA: TGTGCCAGCAGTTCACAGGGGTCCGGGGAGCTGTTTTTT
D gene: TRBD1
J gene: TRBJ2-2
clone size: NA
V gene: TRBV27

CDR3 protein: CAVGQGTDTQYF
CDR3 DNA: TGTGCCGTCGGACAAGGCACAGATACGCAGTATTTT
D gene: NA
J gene: TRBJ2-3
clone size: NA
V gene: TRBV6-5

CDR3 protein: CASSKDRNNQPQHF
CDR3 DNA: TGCGCCAGCAGCAAGGACAGAAACAATCAGCCCCAGCATTTT
D gene: NA
J gene: TRBJ1-5
clone size: once
V gene: TRBV5-1

CDR3 protein: CASRRNGDTEAFF
CDR3 DNA: TGTGCCAGCAGACGTAACGGAGACACTGAAGCTTTCTTT
D gene: NA
J gene: TRBJ1-1
clone size: NA
V gene: TRBV27

CDR3 protein: CASSQERYFSYGYTF
CDR3 DNA: TGCGCCAGCAGCCAAGAACGGTACTTCTCCTATGGCTACACCTTC
D gene: NA
J gene: TRBJ1-2
clone size: NA
V gene: TRBV4-3

CDR3 protein: CASSEDRGANYGYTF
CDR3 DNA: TGCGCCAGCAGCGAGGACAGGGGGGCTAACTATGGCTACACCTTC
D gene: TRBD1
J gene: TRBJ1-2
clone size: NA
V gene: TRBV5-1

CDR3 protein: CASSQVSGQANSPLHF
CDR3 DNA: TGTGCCAGCAGCCAAGTTAGCGGCCAGGCAAATTCACCCCTCCACTTT
D gene: NA
J gene: TRBJ1-6
clone size: NA
V gene: TRBV3-1/TRBV3-2

CDR3 protein: CASSLLASSYNEQFF
CDR3 DNA: TGTGCCAGCAGCTTATTGGCTAGCTCCTACAATGAGCAGTTCTTC
D gene: NA
J gene: TRBJ2-1
clone size: NA
V gene: TRBV7-3

CDR3 protein: CASSVAGGPYEQYF
CDR3 DNA: TGCGCCAGCAGTGTAGCGGGGGGACCCTACGAGCAGTACTTC
D gene: TRBD2
J gene: TRBJ2-7
clone size: NA
V gene: TRBV10-1

CDR3 protein: CASSPRGGSGANVLTF
CDR3 DNA: TGTGCCAGCAGCCCACGGGGTGGCTCTGGGGCCAACGTCCTGACTTTC
D gene: NA
J gene: TRBJ2-6
clone size: NA
V gene: TRBV7-2

CDR3 protein: CASSLGGTGGASEQFF
CDR3 DNA: TGTGCCAGCAGCTTGGGCGGTACAGGGGGTGCAAGTGAGCAGTTCTTC
D gene: TRBD1
J gene: TRBJ2-1
clone size: NA
V gene: TRBV5-4

CDR3 protein: CAGTGKVSYEQYF
CDR3 DNA: TGTGCCGGTACAGGGAAGGTCTCCTACGAGCAGTACTTC
D gene: NA
J gene: TRBJ2-7
clone size: NA
V gene: TRBV30

CDR3 protein: CAWIGGQRPGGELFF
CDR3 DNA: TGTGCCTGGATAGGAGGGCAGCGCCCTGGCGGGGAGCTGTTTTTT
D gene: NA
J gene: TRBJ2-2
clone size: once
V gene: TRBV30

CDR3 protein: CASSLRGGQTEAFF
CDR3 DNA: TGTGCCAGCAGCTTAAGGGGAGGTCAAACTGAAGCTTTCTTT
D gene: NA
J gene: TRBJ1-1
clone size: NA
V gene: TRBV11-3

CDR3 protein: CATSGNDRGWYGYTF
CDR3 DNA: TGTGCCACCAGTGGCAACGACAGGGGATGGTATGGCTACACCTTC
D gene: TRBD1
J gene: TRBJ1-2
clone size: NA
V gene: TRBV24-1

CDR3 protein: CATSRDLGQLSNQPQHF
CDR3 DNA: TGTGCCACCAGCAGAGATCTGGGACAGCTTAGCAATCAGCCCCAGCATTTT
D gene: TRBD1
J gene: TRBJ1-5
clone size: once
V gene: TRBV15

CDR3 protein: CASRRSGGAYNEQFF
CDR3 DNA: TGTGCCAGCAGACGTAGCGGGGGGGCCTACAATGAGCAGTTCTTC
D gene: TRBD2
J gene: TRBJ2-1
clone size: NA
V gene: TRBV6-5

CDR3 protein: CASRTQGANTEAFF
CDR3 DNA: TGTGCCAGCAGGACACAGGGGGCGAACACTGAAGCTTTCTTT
D gene: TRBD1
J gene: TRBJ1-1
clone size: NA
V gene: TRBV6-5

CDR3 protein: CASSYSNRGAHSPLHF
CDR3 DNA: TGTGCCAGCAGTTACTCGAACAGGGGGGCGCATTCACCCCTCCACTTT
D gene: TRBD1
J gene: TRBJ1-6
clone size: NA
V gene: TRBV6-2/TRBV6-3

CDR3 protein: CASSNILRDRESYGYTF
CDR3 DNA: TGTGCCAGCAGCAACATATTGAGGGACAGGGAATCCTATGGCTACACCTTC
D gene: TRBD1
J gene: TRBJ1-2
clone size: NA
V gene: TRBV28

CDR3 protein: CASSLTGGGTDTQYF
CDR3 DNA: TGTGCTAGCAGCTTAACCGGGGGAGGTACAGATACGCAGTATTTT
D gene: NA
J gene: TRBJ2-3
clone size: NA
V gene: TRBV7-7

CDR3 protein: CASSILAGGSGELFF
CDR3 DNA: TGTGCCAGTAGTATACTAGCGGGGGGTTCCGGGGAGCTGTTTTTT
D gene: TRBD2
J gene: TRBJ2-2
clone size: NA
V gene: TRBV19

CDR3 protein: CASSTRDWYQETQYF
CDR3 DNA: TGTGCCAGCAGCACCCGGGACTGGTACCAAGAGACCCAGTACTTC
D gene: NA
J gene: TRBJ2-5
clone size: NA
V gene: TRBV3-1/TRBV3-2

CDR3 protein: CASSPSGGAPGELFF
CDR3 DNA: TGTGCCAGCAGCCCTAGCGGGGGGGCGCCCGGGGAGCTGTTTTTT
D gene: TRBD2
J gene: TRBJ2-2
clone size: NA
V gene: TRBV9